This T cell receptor (beta chain) emerged from a study of T-cell reconstitution after alpha-beta-depleted transplantation in children. This clonotype was recorded at least ten times. Construction of the TCRbeta library involved unique molecular identifiers. One entry per CDR3 protein, called by TCRdb with MiXCR from the PCR reads. The repertoire holds 200,000 to 300,000 distinct CDR3 sequences, with 9.5% to 15% as singletons. V trimming: 3 bases; J trimming: 6 bases; junction bases outside the gene matches: 3. The CDR3 is 13 residues long. Per the germline V gene, CDR1 is SQVTM and CDR2 is ANQGSEA. The TCR sequence derives from a human donor who donated a stem cell graft to a child with acute lymphoblastic leukemia. The material was PBMCs from the stem cell graft donor, obtained from the stem cell graft. The V and J genes are TRBV29-1 and TRBJ2-5; 11 nucleotides match TRBD1. As DNA, the CDR3 is TGCAGCGTTGATGGACAGGGGGCAAAGACCCAGTACTTC. This codes for CSVDGQGAKTQYF.